These 26 T cell receptor beta chains share one sample of origin, sequenced in a study of lymphopenia after photon versus proton radiotherapy. This table comes from immunoSEQ multiplex PCR, and its TCRdb copy is limited to in-frame clones, with some not included. The sample has approximately 5,000 clones; roughly 73% are singletons. This specimen was peripheral blood, taken from a patient treated with proton-based radiotherapy. Receptors originate from a man at least 80 years old with esophageal cancer.

By share of the sample, this clone is medium-sized (0.01 to 0.1%). V and J are TRBV7-9 and TRBJ1-2; TRBD1 agrees at 9 bases. Trimming removed 5 bases from V and 7 bases from J; junction bases left unmatched: 5. This CDR3 region has 13 residues. CDR1 SEHNR and CDR2 FQNEAQ come from the germline V gene (reference sequence). CDR3 coding DNA: TGTGCCAGCAGCCTCGGACAGGGGACTGGCTACACCTTC. Residues: CASSLGQGTGYTF.

The chain has TRBV14 and TRBJ2-1; unclear D gene. This CDR3 region has 12 residues. Germline CDR1 reads SGHDN; CDR2 reads FVKESK. The V end was cut by 0 bases, the J end by 15 bases, with 12 bases between. CDR3: CASSQDFGLRFF. The DNA of the CDR3 is TGTGCCAGCAGCCAAGATTTCGGGCTCCGGTTCTTC.

CDR3 residues: CASSSLRTERAEAFF. As DNA, the CDR3 is TGTGCCAGCAGTTCACTCCGGACAGAGAGGGCTGAAGCTTTCTTT. V and J are TRBV28 and TRBJ1-1; TRBD1 might be the D (6 bases). This CDR3 has 15 amino acids. Trimming took 4 bases from V and 6 from J, leaving 18 bases between them. Germline CDR1 and CDR2: MDHEN and SYDVKM.

The chain carries TRBV7-2 and TRBJ2-2; no clear D gene. Germline V gene lookup returns CDR1 SGHTA and CDR2 FQGNSA. The ends were cut back, 4 bases at V and 4 bases at J, with 13 bases in the middle. The CDR3 contains 15 residues. The CDR3 DNA follows: TGTGCCAGCAGCTCGTCTGGGGTAACCACCGGGGAGCTGTTTTTT. Amino acid sequence: CASSSSGVTTGELFF.

The rearrangement links TRBV14 to TRBJ1-3; perhaps TRBD1 as D (6 bases). The CDR3 loop spans 18 amino acids. Per germline, CDR1 SGHDN and CDR2 FVKESK. Between the trimmed V and J ends, which lost 0 bases and 2 bases, there was a span of 17 bases. The CDR3 sequence: CASSQDLGYRVTGNTIYF. The DNA for the CDR3 is TGTGCCAGCAGCCAAGATTTGGGTTACAGGGTAACTGGAAACACCATATATTTT.

The chain uses TRBV15 and TRBJ2-6; D is possibly TRBD2 (6 bases). The V end was cut by 5 bases, the J end by 12 bases, with 20 bases between. Per the germline V gene, CDR1 is LNHNV and CDR2 is YYDKDF (reference sequence). CDR3 length: 15 residues. CDR3 sequence (DNA): TGTGCCACCAGCGAATTGCGGGGACCCGGTGGCGTCCTGACTTTC. It encodes CATSELRGPGGVLTF.

This clone was seen a few times. The chain combines TRBV2 with TRBJ2-7; no clear D. The CDR3 has 14 residues. Germline CDR1 reads SNHLY; CDR2 reads FYNNEI. The ends were cut back, 10 bases at V and 4 bases at J, with 20 bases in the middle. The CDR3 DNA is TGTGCCATCTCATCCGATGGGATAAGGTACGAGCAGTACTTC. It specifies CAISSDGIRYEQYF.

This sequence joins TRBV23-1 and TRBJ2-5, with D perhaps matching TRBD2 (5 bases). TRBV23-1 is recorded as an ORF, its role being uncertain. The CDR3 totals 16 residues. V gave up 3 bases and J gave up 13 bases, with 27 bases separating them. CDR3 bases: TGCGCCAGCAGTCAGTACGTTAGGACGGGGAGACCCAGTTGGTACTTC. As protein: CASSQYVRTGRPSWYF.

This clone is categorized as medium-sized (0.01 to 0.1%). A far larger clone differs by one base, so this is likely a read error. The same CDR3 can be traced to other DNA sequences in this sample. This chain links TRBV9 with TRBJ2-3; TRBD2 matches at 8 bases. Germline lookup yields CDR1 SGDLS and CDR2 YYNGEE. The CDR3 is 17 amino acids. CDR3 nucleotides: TGTGCCCGCAGCGCTCTCGGGGGGGCGGGCTTAGCAGATACGCAGTATTTT. Its translation is CARSALGGAGLADTQYF.

This clone came up a few times. This chain links TRBV7-8 with TRBJ2-4; 7 bases agree with TRBD2. The V gene's germline CDR1 is SGHVS and CDR2 FQNEAQ. The V segment lost 4 bases and the J segment 6 bases; nucleotides outside the gene matches: 12. This CDR3 is built from 16 residues. CDR3: CASSSPGLSPANIQYF. The DNA of the CDR3 is TGTGCCAGCAGCTCTCCGGGACTATCCCCAGCAAACATTCAGTACTTC.

This chain joins TRBV19 and TRBJ2-5, with TRBD2 as a possible D gene (5 bases). Trimming cost V 7 bases and J 2 bases, with 23 bases left between them. Germline values: CDR1 LNHDA, CDR2 SQIVND (reference sequence). The CDR3 is 17 amino acids. CDR3 DNA sequence: TGTGCCAGTACGATTGGAGAGCGGACCATAACACAAGAGACCCAGTACTTC. This codes for CASTIGERTITQETQYF.

The chain employs TRBV7-2 and TRBJ2-3; D unresolved. CDR1 is SGHTA, CDR2 FQGNSA, per germline. This CDR3 spans 12 amino acids. Trimming left V 3 bases short and J 3 bases short, with 4 bases between. CDR3 coding DNA: TGTGCCAGCAGCTTGTCTACAGATACGCAGTATTTT. Its protein is CASSLSTDTQYF.

The chain employs TRBV11-3 and TRBJ1-2; TRBD1 might be the D (5 bases). The germline CDR1 and CDR2 sequences are SGHNT and YENEEA. Between the trimmed V and J ends, which lost 0 bases and 4 bases, there was a span of 15 bases. The CDR3 has 16 residues. The DNA of the CDR3 is TGTGCCAGCAGCTTAGAAGGCCGCCAGGGCGTCTATGGCTACACCTTC. Its translation is CASSLEGRQGVYGYTF.

V gene TRBV2 combines with J gene TRBJ1-2, with TRBD1 matching 12 bases. CDR3 length equals 13 residues. Germline V gene lookup returns CDR1 SNHLY and CDR2 FYNNEI. The trim removed 10 bases at V and 2 bases at J, leaving 2 bases unmatched. This CDR3 reads CATGTGGNYGYTF. CDR3 nucleotide sequence: TGTGCCACAGGGACAGGGGGCAACTATGGCTACACCTTC.

The J gene is TRBJ2-1, the V gene TRBV10-2, with TRBD2 identical over 8 bases. There are 14 residues in the CDR3. Trimming took 11 bases from V and 5 from J; bases not matched to a gene: 11. The germline CDR1 and CDR2 sequences are WSHSY and SAAADI. For the CDR3, the DNA is TGCGCCGCAGGGTATCCGGGGGGGGACAATGAGCAGTTCTTC. As protein: CAAGYPGGDNEQFF.

This clone came up once. The CDR3 spells CASSLFPGQGFDEQYF. For the CDR3, the DNA is TGTGCCAGCAGCTTGTTTCCGGGACAGGGGTTCGACGAGCAGTACTTC. The chain couples TRBV7-2 to TRBJ2-7; 10 bases are a match to TRBD1. Germline V lookup: CDR1 SGHTA, CDR2 FQGNSA. CDR3 length equals 16 residues. V shed 3 bases and J 5 bases; nucleotides not matched to a gene: 10.

This chain links TRBV5-1 with TRBJ1-3; D may be TRBD1 (5 bases). Between the trimmed V and J ends, which lost 0 bases and 4 bases, there was a span of 11 bases. Germline V gene sequence: CDR1 SGHRS, CDR2 YFSETQ. The CDR3 runs 15 residues. CDR3 DNA: TGCGCCAGCAGCTTGGACAGGTCCGACGGAAACACCATATATTTT. Translating gives CASSLDRSDGNTIYF. Supplemented by reference TRBV5-1 and TRBJ1-3, the full variable domain reads KAGVTQTPRYLIKTRGQQVTLSCSPISGHRSVSWYQQTPGQGLQFLFEYFSETQRNKGNFPGRFSGRQFSNSRSEMNVSTLELGDSALYLCASSLDRSDGNTIYFGEGSWLTVV.

This clone was counted a single time. CDR3 sequence (DNA): TGCGCCAGCAGCTTGCGCCCAGGGGACGTGAACACTGAAGCTTTCTTT. It is translated as CASSLRPGDVNTEAFF. The chain carries TRBV5-1 and TRBJ1-1, with D possibly being TRBD1 (6 bases). Germline V lookup: CDR1 SGHRS, CDR2 YFSETQ. Trimming removed 1 base at V and 0 bases at J, with 13 bases between. The CDR3 runs 16 residues.

This chain joins TRBV21-1 and TRBJ2-3; the D segment call TRBD2 is taken from the table without a DNA check. TRBV21-1 is a listed pseudogene. The CDR3 covers 16 residues. The CDR3 loop is CASSQGGLCGADTQYF. The CDR3, as DNA: TGTGCCAGCAGCCAAGGGGGACTCTGTGGCGCAGATACGCAGTATTTT.

The chain is built from TRBV11-3 and TRBJ1-1; TRBD1 might be the D (6 bases). Trimming pared 5 bases from V and 0 bases from J, leaving 10 bases between. The germline CDR1 and CDR2 sequences are SGHNT and YENEEA. CDR3 length: 14 amino acids. DNA of the CDR3: TGTGCCAGCAGCCCAAGACAGGTGAACACTGAAGCTTTCTTT. Translating gives CASSPRQVNTEAFF.

This clone was seen only once. This sequence joins TRBV7-6 and TRBJ2-3; 7 bases match TRBD1. Germline assignment: CDR1 SGHVS and CDR2 FNYEAQ. This CDR3 region has 15 residues. V lost 5 bases, J lost 3 bases, and 8 bases stayed unmatched. CDR3 DNA sequence: TGTGCCAGCAGCCAGACAGGGTCGTTGACAGATACGCAGTATTTT. Its protein is CASSQTGSLTDTQYF.

Sample share makes this clone large. This sequence joins TRBV11-2 and TRBJ2-7; 11 bases agree with TRBD1. Trimming took 6 bases from V and 4 from J; bases not matched to a gene: 5. Germline CDR1 is SGHAT and CDR2 is FQNNGV. This CDR3 region has 14 residues. The CDR3 is CASRGTGGTYEQYF. In DNA form, the CDR3 reads TGTGCCAGCAGGGGGACAGGGGGAACTTACGAGCAGTACTTC.

This clone appeared once. The chain employs TRBV5-1 and TRBJ2-1; 13 bases are a match to TRBD2. V shed 0 bases and J 7 bases; nucleotides not matched to a gene: 1. The CDR3 runs 15 residues. The germline CDR1 and CDR2 sequences are SGHRS and YFSETQ. CDR3: CASSLALAGGNEQFF. The DNA of the CDR3 is TGCGCCAGCAGCTTGGCACTAGCGGGAGGGAATGAGCAGTTCTTC.

The chain links TRBV7-2 to TRBJ2-4; D might be TRBD1 (5 bases). From germline, CDR1 is SGHTA and CDR2 FQGNSA. V dropped 0 bases and J dropped 6 bases, with 6 bases sitting between them. There are 13 residues in the CDR3. As DNA, the CDR3 is TGTGCCAGCAGCTTAGCCAGGGCAAACATTCAGTACTTC. The encoded protein is CASSLARANIQYF.

By proportion, this clone is large (0.1 to 1%). This chain uses TRBV19 with TRBJ1-1, with 8 bases that match TRBD1. Trimming removed 5 bases from V and 3 bases from J; junction bases left unmatched: 5. In germline, CDR1 is LNHDA, CDR2 SQIVND (reference sequence). This CDR3 spans 14 amino acids. The CDR3 DNA follows: TGTGCCAGTAGTGTGCAGGGGGCGGACACTGAAGCTTTCTTT. Translated: CASSVQGADTEAFF. The full variable domain, completed using reference TRBV19 and TRBJ1-1, is DGGITQSPKYLFRKEGQNVTLSCEQNLNHDAMYWYRQDPGQGLRLIYYSQIVNDFQKGDIAEGYSVSREKKESFPLTVTSAQKNPTAFYLCASSVQGADTEAFFGQGTRLTVV.

This clone was recorded a few times. The rearrangement uses TRBV11-2 and TRBJ2-7; D not resolved. V lost 1 base and J 0 bases, leaving 7 bases between the germline ends. The length of the CDR3 is 14 residues. The germline CDR1 and CDR2 sequences are SGHAT and FQNNGV. The CDR3 spells CASSLAVRSYEQYF. The CDR3 coding sequence is TGTGCCAGCAGCTTAGCAGTACGCTCCTACGAGCAGTACTTC.